This TCR beta chain derives from a study of blood T cell repertoires in COVID-19. Seattle's enrolled individuals joined amid active infection and were then monitored longitudinally. V was pared by 0 bases and J by 2 bases, with 4 bases of the junction left unmatched. Germline values: CDR1 ENHRY, CDR2 SYGVKD. There are 16 residues in the CDR3. TCRdb's table, derived via immunoSEQ multiplex PCR, lists solely in-frame clones and lacks some. The table lists roughly 380,000 clones, about nine tenths of them singletons. This receptor was identified in a woman aged 40 to 49 with COVID-19, enrolled during active disease. The sample was peripheral blood. The chain combines TRBV10-3 with TRBJ2-1; 7 positions agree with TRBD1. Here the CDR3 reads CAISESKGAAYNEQFF. CDR3 nucleotide sequence: TGTGCCATCAGTGAGTCGAAGGGGGCCGCCTACAATGAGCAGTTCTTC.